One and the same sample provided the 17 T cell receptor beta chains below, sequenced in a study of spatial heterogeneity in lung cancer (dated by TCRdb to the late 2010s). Library preparation used 5' RACE. The sequencer listed for this sample is NextSeq 500. TCRdb handled the public reads itself, with Q25 trimming in fastp and clone calling in MiXCR, and kept productive beta chains. Rows are unified per CDR3 protein, each entry keeping the most common DNA and genes. This sample gives 95,000 or so distinct CDR3 sequences in total; approximately 8.6% of them show up just once. 6.9% of the sample is taken by the ten largest. The time point tag for this specimen amounts to: sample taken at primary tumor resection. TCR sequencing used whole RNA extracted from tumor and nontumor lung tissue, or from cryopreserved PBMC samples, without cell sorting. The specimen was PBMCs, collected at surgery. The source is a male donor with early-stage non-small cell lung cancer.

The rearrangement uses TRBV11-2 and TRBJ2-3; D is perhaps TRBD1 (5 bases). CDR1 is SGHAT and CDR2 is FQNNGV in the germline V gene. The CDR3 has 14 residues. Trimming cost V 5 bases and J 0 bases, with 9 bases left between them. CDR3 amino acids: CASSRTRSTDTQYF. DNA for the CDR3: TGTGCCAGCAGCAGGACAAGAAGCACAGATACGCAGTATTTT.

This clonotype was observed many times. J is TRBJ2-4 and V is TRBV27; no definite D call. V was shortened by 5 bases and J by 0 bases, with 14 bases between the two germline ends. The CDR3 length is 16 residues. CDR1 MNHEY and CDR2 SMNVEV come from the germline V gene (reference sequence). Here the CDR3 reads CASSPLPQLAKNIQYF. DNA of the CDR3: TGTGCCAGCAGTCCGCTACCGCAACTAGCCAAAAACATTCAGTACTTC.

This clonotype has just a few counts. V usage is TRBV4-2 and J usage is TRBJ1-3, with D possibly being TRBD1 (6 bases). Trimming took off 1 base at V and 4 bases at J, with 14 bases between the two ends. Looked up from germline, CDR1 is LGHNA and CDR2 is YNFKEQ. CDR3 size: 16 residues. Here the CDR3 DNA reads TGTGCCAGCAGCCAAGGTGCTCAGGGGTGGGGAAACACCATATATTTT. Protein product: CASSQGAQGWGNTIYF.

The chain uses TRBV28 and TRBJ2-5; D gene ambiguous. The germline CDR1 and CDR2 sequences are MDHEN and SYDVKM. The CDR3 spans 12 residues. With 4 bases removed from V and 2 bases from J, the gap between germline ends came to 5 bases. CDR3 sequence reads: CASSSSQETQYF. CDR3 coding DNA: TGTGCCAGCAGTTCCTCGCAAGAGACCCAGTACTTC.

This clonotype was counted at least ten times. The rearrangement joins TRBV12-3 or TRBV12-4 to TRBJ1-2; D uncertain. This CDR3 has 12 amino acids. V lost 0 bases, J lost 4 bases, and 3 bases lay in between. CDR3 sequence reads: CASSLAAYGYTF. DNA of the CDR3: TGTGCCAGCAGTTTAGCAGCCTATGGCTACACCTTC.

This clonotype showed up just a few times. V and J are TRBV29-1 and TRBJ2-3; no clear D. Trimming stripped 2 bases from V and 0 bases from J, with 12 bases between. Germline V gives CDR1 SQVTM, CDR2 ANQGSEA. This CDR3 is built from 15 residues. CDR3: CSVESTSASTDTQYF. In DNA, the CDR3 is TGCAGCGTTGAATCGACGAGCGCCAGCACAGATACGCAGTATTTT.

J is TRBJ1-4 and V is TRBV7-2; 7 positions match TRBD1. V lost 5 bases, J lost 5 bases, and 11 bases stayed unmatched. Looked up from germline, CDR1 is SGHTA and CDR2 is FQGNSA. CDR3 length: 16 amino acids. The CDR3 DNA sequence: TGTGCCAGCAGCGCGGCGACAGGGAGGGGAAATGAAAAACTGTTTTTT. As protein: CASSAATGRGNEKLFF. Variable domain in full (rest from reference TRBV7-2 and TRBJ1-4): GAGVSQSPSNKVTEKGKDVELRCDPISGHTALYWYRQSLGQGLEFLIYFQGNSAPDKSGLPSDRFSAERTGGSVSTLTIQRTQQEDSAVYLCASSAATGRGNEKLFFGSGTQLSVL.

This clonotype was recorded at least ten times. The chain has TRBV20-1 and TRBJ2-7; D is unclear. The CDR3 has 11 amino acids. From germline, CDR1 is DFQATT and CDR2 SNEGSKA (reference sequence). The V and J ends lost 2 bases and 2 bases respectively, with 4 bases between them. The CDR3 is CSARQAYEQYF. Here the CDR3 DNA reads TGCAGTGCTAGACAGGCCTACGAGCAGTACTTC.

This clonotype was seen more than once but under ten times. The V gene is TRBV20-1, the J gene TRBJ1-2; perhaps TRBD1 as D (6 bases). The CDR3 length is 13 residues. V gave up 3 bases and J gave up 3 bases, with 11 bases separating them. Germline V lookup: CDR1 DFQATT, CDR2 SNEGSKA (reference sequence). The CDR3 nucleotides read TGCAGTGCTAGTCCGGGGGCGGACTATGGCTACACCTTC. Its translation is CSASPGADYGYTF.

In this sample, this clonotype turned up a few times. The rearrangement links TRBV5-1 to TRBJ2-6, with 7 bases aligning to TRBD1. This CDR3 contains 14 residues. J was trimmed by 4 bases and V by 6 bases; bases with no gene match: 4. CDR1 SGHRS and CDR2 YFSETQ come from the germline V gene. CDR3 sequence: CASKDRVGANVLTF. Written as DNA, the CDR3 is TGCGCCAGCAAAGACAGGGTAGGGGCCAACGTCCTGACTTTC.

This clonotype occurred many times. The rearrangement links TRBV12-3 or TRBV12-4 to TRBJ1-2, with TRBD1 identical over 7 bases. The V and J ends lost 6 bases and 5 bases, in that order; junction bases with no gene match: 6. The CDR3 extends over 13 amino acids. CDR3 nucleotides: TGTGCCAGCAGGGGTGACAGGGCTTATGGCTACACCTTC. It specifies CASRGDRAYGYTF.

This clonotype was counted many times. The chain combines TRBV12-3 or TRBV12-4 with TRBJ1-6; D is unresolved. The CDR3 sequence is 10 residues long. Trimming cost V 4 bases and J 13 bases, with 5 bases left between them. Here the CDR3 reads CASSSPPLHF. The CDR3 bases are TGTGCCAGCAGTTCCCCCCCCCTCCACTTT.

This clonotype was seen only a few times. V usage is TRBV29-1 and J usage is TRBJ2-7; 7 bases are a match to TRBD1. The V segment lost 7 bases and the J segment 10 bases; nucleotides outside the gene matches: 16. The CDR3 length is 13 residues. From germline, CDR1 is SQVTM and CDR2 ANQGSEA. The CDR3 bases are TGCAGCGGTGGGGACAGCCACTTCAACCCCCAGTACTTC. Translating it yields CSGGDSHFNPQYF.

The chain uses TRBV5-1 and TRBJ1-4, with D possibly TRBD1 on 5 matching bases. Trimming stripped 3 bases from V and 8 bases from J, with 14 bases between. The CDR3 is 14 amino acids. Germline CDR1 is SGHRS and CDR2 is YFSETQ. The CDR3 spells CASSSRGGGEKLFF. CDR3 nucleotide sequence: TGCGCCAGCAGCTCTCGTGGGGGTGGAGAAAAACTGTTTTTT.

This clonotype was seen at least ten times. The chain combines TRBV29-1 with TRBJ1-1, with a weak D call TRBD1 (5 bases). Germline lookup yields CDR1 SQVTM and CDR2 ANQGSEA. This CDR3 spans 13 amino acids. Trimming pared 7 bases from V and 4 bases from J, leaving 16 bases between. The CDR3 is CSAGGTRRTEAFF. The CDR3 DNA reads TGCAGCGCCGGGGGGACCCGGCGCACTGAAGCTTTCTTT.

This clonotype appeared a few times. The chain employs TRBV5-1 and TRBJ2-5; TRBD1 agrees at 8 bases. Germline values: CDR1 SGHRS, CDR2 YFSETQ. The CDR3 loop spans 15 amino acids. V dropped 4 bases and J dropped 1; count of bases not matched to a gene: 6. CDR3 loop: CASSLNTGGQETQYF. In DNA, the CDR3 is TGCGCCAGCAGCCTAAATACAGGGGGCCAAGAGACCCAGTACTTC. The full variable domain, its missing parts supplied by reference TRBV5-1 and TRBJ2-5, is KAGVTQTPRYLIKTRGQQVTLSCSPISGHRSVSWYQQTPGQGLQFLFEYFSETQRNKGNFPGRFSGRQFSNSRSEMNVSTLELGDSALYLCASSLNTGGQETQYFGPGTRLLVL.

This clonotype was detected only a few times. V usage is TRBV28 and J usage is TRBJ2-7, with D maybe TRBD1 (6 bases). Germline lookup yields CDR1 MDHEN and CDR2 SYDVKM. This CDR3 is built from 15 residues. V was pared by 2 bases and J by 0 bases, with 11 bases between. The CDR3 DNA reads as TGTGCCAGCAGTTTAGGGACAAGGGGCTCCTACGAGCAGTACTTC. As protein: CASSLGTRGSYEQYF.